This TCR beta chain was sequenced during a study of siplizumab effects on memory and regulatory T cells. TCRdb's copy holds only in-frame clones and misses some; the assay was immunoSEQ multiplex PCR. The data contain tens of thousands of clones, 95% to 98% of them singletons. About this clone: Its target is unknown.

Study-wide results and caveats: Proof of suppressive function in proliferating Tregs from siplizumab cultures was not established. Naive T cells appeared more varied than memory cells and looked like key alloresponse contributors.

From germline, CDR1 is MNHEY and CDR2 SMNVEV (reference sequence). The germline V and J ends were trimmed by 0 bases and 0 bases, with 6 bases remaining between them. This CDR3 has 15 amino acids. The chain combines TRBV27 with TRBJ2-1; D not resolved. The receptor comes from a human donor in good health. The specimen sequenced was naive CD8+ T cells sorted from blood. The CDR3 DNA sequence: TGTGCCAGCAGTTTATCCCCCTACTCCTACAATGAGCAGTTCTTC. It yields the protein CASSLSPYSYNEQFF.